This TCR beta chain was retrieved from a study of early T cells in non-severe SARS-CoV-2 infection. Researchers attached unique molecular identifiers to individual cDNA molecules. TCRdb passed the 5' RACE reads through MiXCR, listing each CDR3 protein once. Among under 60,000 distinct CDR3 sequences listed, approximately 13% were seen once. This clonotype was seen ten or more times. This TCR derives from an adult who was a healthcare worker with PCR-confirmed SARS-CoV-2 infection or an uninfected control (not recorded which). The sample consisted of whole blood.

CDR3 sequence (DNA): TGTGCCAGCAGCTTAACTCCCGGGGCCTACAATGAGCAGTTCTTC. Translation gives CASSLTPGAYNEQFF. The chain carries TRBV7-3 and TRBJ2-1; D is perhaps TRBD2 (5 bases). Per germline, CDR1 SGHTA and CDR2 FQGTGA. The CDR3 is made up of 15 amino acids. V shed 0 bases and J shed 2 bases, with 8 bases lying between them.